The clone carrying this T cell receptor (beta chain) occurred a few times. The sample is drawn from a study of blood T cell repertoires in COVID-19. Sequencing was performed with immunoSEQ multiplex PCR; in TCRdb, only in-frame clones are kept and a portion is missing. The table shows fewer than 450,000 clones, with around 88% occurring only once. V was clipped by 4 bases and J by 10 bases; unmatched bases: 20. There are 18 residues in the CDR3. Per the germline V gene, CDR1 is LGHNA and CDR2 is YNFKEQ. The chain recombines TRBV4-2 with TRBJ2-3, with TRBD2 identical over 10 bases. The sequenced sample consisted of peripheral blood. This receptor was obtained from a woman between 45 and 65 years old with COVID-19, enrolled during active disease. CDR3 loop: CASSPWGQRGGHYSSQYF. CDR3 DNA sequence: TGTGCCAGCAGCCCCTGGGGGCAGCGGGGGGGCCATTATAGTTCGCAGTATTTT.